This passage covers 10 T cell receptor beta chains from one sample sequenced in a study of neurological immune-mediated disorders. TCRdb analysed the 5' RACE reads with MiXCR anew, one entry per CDR3 protein. The table has 54,000 or so distinct CDR3 sequences, under 4.5% seen once. The sample was PBMCs. These receptor sequences come from a woman aged 25 to 39 with multiple sclerosis.

This clonotype was seen repeatedly, ten times or more. The V and J genes are TRBV5-5 and TRBJ2-7; 7 positions agree with TRBD2. The CDR3 covers 14 residues. The V and J ends lost 4 bases and 1 base, in that order; junction bases with no gene match: 5. The germline CDR1 and CDR2 sequences are SGHKS and YYEKEE (reference sequence). For the CDR3, the DNA is TGTGCCAGCAGCGACGGACTAGTTTCCTACGAGCAGTACTTC. It yields the protein CASSDGLVSYEQYF.

The sample holds many counts of this clonotype. V usage is TRBV12-3 or TRBV12-4 and J usage is TRBJ1-6; D unresolved. V lost 5 bases and J 7 bases, leaving 3 bases between the germline ends. The CDR3 consists of 11 residues. In nucleotides, the CDR3 is TGTGCCAGCAGTAACAATTCACCCCTCCACTTT. It codes for CASSNNSPLHF.

This clonotype was observed at least ten times. The CDR3 here is CASSKKMDYYVRPQHF. The CDR3, as DNA: TGTGCCAGCAGCAAAAAAATGGATTACTACGTCCGGCCCCAGCATTTT. This chain links TRBV21-1 with TRBJ1-5. TRBV21-1 is shown as a pseudogene. This CDR3 comprises 16 residues.

Judged by abundance, this clonotype is medium-sized. The gene calls are TRBV5-6 and TRBJ1-2; D possibly corresponds to TRBD1 (5 bases). V dropped 4 bases and J dropped 3 bases, with 13 bases sitting between them. The CDR3 is 14 residues long. CDR1 and CDR2 (germline): SGHDT, YYEEEE. CDR3 DNA sequence: TGTGCCAGCAGCCTCTGGACACTCTACTATGGCTACACCTTC. Translated: CASSLWTLYYGYTF.

This clonotype has ten or more counts. The chain has TRBV20-1 and TRBJ2-1; TRBD2 matches 8 bases. Losses at the gene ends were 2 bases for V and 7 bases for J; bases not matched to a gene: 13. Germline assignment: CDR1 DFQATT and CDR2 SNEGSKA (reference sequence). The CDR3 covers 16 residues. The CDR3 bases are TGCAGTGCTAGAAGCCGGAGCGGGAGTGGTATAAATGAGCAGTTCTTC. As protein: CSARSRSGSGINEQFF.

This clonotype showed up many times. The chain couples TRBV5-1 to TRBJ1-1; TRBD1 agrees at 8 bases. Germline assignment: CDR1 SGHRS and CDR2 YFSETQ. This CDR3 contains 14 residues. The trim removed 4 bases at V and 1 base at J, leaving 3 bases unmatched. Here the CDR3 reads CASSGQGANTEAFF. The DNA of the CDR3 is TGCGCCAGCAGCGGGCAGGGGGCGAACACTGAAGCTTTCTTT.

This clonotype was found many times. V is TRBV5-1 and J is TRBJ1-3; no definite D call. Trimming took off 2 bases at V and 0 bases at J, with 9 bases between the two ends. Germline assignment: CDR1 SGHRS and CDR2 YFSETQ. The CDR3 is made up of 15 amino acids. The CDR3 sequence: CASSLGGSSGNTIYF. The CDR3 DNA sequence: TGCGCCAGCAGCTTAGGCGGGAGCTCTGGAAACACCATATATTTT.

This clonotype was detected ten times or more. The chain links TRBV20-1 to TRBJ2-7; TRBD1 matches 7 bases. V lost 3 bases to trimming and J lost 3 bases; unmatched junction nucleotides: 8. The CDR3 totals 14 residues. Germline CDR1 is DFQATT and CDR2 is SNEGSKA (reference sequence). CDR3 in amino acids: CSASPTGSLYEQYF. The CDR3 DNA reads TGCAGTGCTAGCCCGACAGGGTCCCTCTACGAGCAGTACTTC.

This clonotype was detected ten times or more. The V gene is TRBV7-9, the J gene TRBJ2-1; D is ambiguous. V shed 2 bases and J shed 8 bases, with 7 bases lying between them. Per the germline V gene, CDR1 is SEHNR and CDR2 is FQNEAQ (reference sequence). The CDR3 has 12 residues. The CDR3 nucleotides read TGTGCCAGCAGCTTAATTAGAGATGAGCAGTTCTTC. This sequence encodes CASSLIRDEQFF.

This clonotype was observed at least ten times. The rearrangement uses TRBV6-1 and TRBJ2-7, with TRBD2 matching over 7 bases. Germline values: CDR1 MNHNS, CDR2 SASEGT. CDR3 length equals 14 residues. Losses at the gene ends were 0 bases for V and 6 bases for J; bases not matched to a gene: 5. CDR3 sequence reads: CASSEAGTKVEQYF. DNA for the CDR3: TGTGCCAGCAGTGAAGCAGGGACTAAGGTCGAGCAGTACTTC.